This TCR beta chain is drawn from a study of blood T cell repertoires in COVID-19. Across the whole study: Researchers got acute and convalescent COVID-19 samples from the United States, Italy and Spain. Nucleic acid was either cDNA or gDNA, and it came from T cells, B-cell-depleted T cells, or PBMCs.

CDR3 length: 13 amino acids. Trimming pared 4 bases from V and 5 bases from J, leaving 9 bases between. The germline V gene encodes CDR1 SNHLY and CDR2 FYNNEI. Methods used by the authors: Researchers report that nucleated cell counts were estimated from reference gene primer amplification. Assay: immunoSEQ multiplex PCR; the TCRdb copy retains only in-frame clones and omits some. V and J calls and clone size are those listed in that table; D and trimming were worked out from the DNA. The sample holds 150,000 to 200,000 clones, 65% to 80% seen once. This TCR was sampled from a man in his sixties with acute or convalescent COVID-19. Sequenced: peripheral blood. The J gene is TRBJ2-1, the V gene TRBV2, with D maybe TRBD1 (5 bases). The CDR3 protein is CASSATDNNEQFF. The CDR3 DNA reads TGTGCCAGCAGTGCGACAGATAACAATGAGCAGTTCTTC.